The 31 T cell receptor beta chains in this list originate from one sample, sequenced in a study of T cells after yellow fever vaccination. TCRdb used MiXCR to reprocess the 5' RACE reads, holding one entry per CDR3 protein. The sample holds a few hundred thousand distinct CDR3 sequences, roughly 4.8% seen once. The sample in question was CD4+ T cells sorted from PBMCs, obtained on the day of the yellow fever booster vaccination. The receptors originated from a man between 18 and 35 years old who received the YFV17D yellow fever vaccine.

This clonotype was counted ten times or more. This chain connects TRBV20-1 to TRBJ1-2; no definite D call. The CDR3 contains 11 residues. The V gene lost 6 bases and the J gene lost 3 bases, with 8 bases spanning the gap. CDR1 DFQATT and CDR2 SNEGSKA come from the germline V gene (reference sequence). CDR3 in DNA: TGCAGTGCCCAAGAATACTATGGCTACACCTTC. Translated: CSAQEYYGYTF.

The V and J genes are TRBV5-1 and TRBJ1-2; no clear D. The CDR3 runs 13 residues. The ends were cut back, 0 bases at V and 3 bases at J, with 6 bases in the middle. Germline V lookup: CDR1 SGHRS, CDR2 YFSETQ. CDR3 bases: TGCGCCAGCAGCTTGGACACCCACTATGGCTACACCTTC. This sequence encodes CASSLDTHYGYTF.

The rearrangement joins TRBV7-2 to TRBJ2-1; 8 nucleotides agree with TRBD2. The V and J ends lost 8 bases and 3 bases, in that order; junction bases with no gene match: 9. Germline V gene lookup returns CDR1 SGHTA and CDR2 FQGNSA. The length of the CDR3 is 15 residues. CDR3 amino acids: CASRHPGGVYNEQFF. The CDR3 coding sequence is TGTGCCAGCCGACATCCCGGGGGGGTCTACAATGAGCAGTTCTTC.

This clonotype was detected many times. This chain joins TRBV9 and TRBJ2-1; D unclear. CDR1 and CDR2 from the germline V gene are SGDLS and YYNGEE. The CDR3 runs 17 residues. Trimming left V 0 bases short and J 1 base short, with 14 bases between. CDR3 nucleotide sequence: TGTGCCAGCAGCGTAGGTGTACGAGCAGCGTCCTACAATGAGCAGTTCTTC. Protein product: CASSVGVRAASYNEQFF.

The chain joins TRBV19 to TRBJ2-6, with 8 positions matching TRBD1. The CDR3 totals 15 residues. Germline CDR1 LNHDA, CDR2 SQIVND (reference sequence). The ends lost 4 bases at V and 2 bases at J; junction bases unmatched: 1. The CDR3 DNA reads TGTGCCAGTAGTAGGACAGGGACTGGGGCCAACGTCCTGACTTTC. Translated, it gives CASSRTGTGANVLTF.

This clonotype was seen only a few times. This chain joins TRBV4-1 and TRBJ1-6, with a possible D match to TRBD1 (5 bases). V lost 0 bases to trimming and J lost 8 bases, with 11 bases between them. Germline-derived CDR1 and CDR2 are MGHRA and YSYEKL. This CDR3 comprises 15 residues. For the CDR3, the DNA is TGCGCCAGCAGCCAAGATCGACAGTCCTATTCACCCCTCCACTTT. Residues: CASSQDRQSYSPLHF.

The chain has TRBV20-1 and TRBJ1-2; D call uncertain. Per germline, CDR1 DFQATT and CDR2 SNEGSKA (reference sequence). CDR3 length: 13 residues. Trimming left V 0 bases short and J 3 bases short, with 8 bases between. The CDR3 here is CSARDQADYGYTF. As DNA, the CDR3 is TGCAGTGCTAGAGATCAGGCGGACTATGGCTACACCTTC.

This clonotype was observed at least ten times. The rearrangement links TRBV6-1 to TRBJ1-1, with D perhaps TRBD1 (5 bases). With 8 bases removed from V and 3 bases from J, the gap between germline ends came to 19 bases. Germline assignment: CDR1 MNHNS and CDR2 SASEGT. The CDR3 sequence is 15 residues long. The DNA of the CDR3 is TGTGCCAGCCGTCCTCCGGGACGAGGGGACACTGAAGCTTTCTTT. As protein: CASRPPGRGDTEAFF.

This clonotype was found a few times. The CDR3 loop is CASSSPERGLPKNIQYF. The CDR3 DNA reads TGCGCCAGCAGCTCCCCGGAGAGGGGCCTGCCCAAAAACATTCAGTACTTC. V is TRBV4-1 and J is TRBJ2-4; perhaps D is TRBD1 or TRBD2 (5 bases each). V lost 5 bases to trimming and J lost 2 bases, with 19 bases between them. Germline V gene lookup returns CDR1 MGHRA and CDR2 YSYEKL. This CDR3 is 17 amino acids long.

In this sample, this clonotype turned up many times. The CDR3 loop reads CASSFQGGAGELFF. The CDR3 DNA sequence: TGTGCCAGCAGCTTCCAGGGCGGCGCCGGGGAGCTGTTTTTT. V gene TRBV7-2 combines with J gene TRBJ2-2, with a possible D match to TRBD1 (5 bases). The CDR3 is 14 amino acids. Germline V gene data show CDR1 as SGHTA and CDR2 as FQGNSA. Trimming stripped 3 bases from V and 6 bases from J, with 11 bases between.

This clonotype was seen ten or more times. J is TRBJ1-6 and V is TRBV5-5; 11 nucleotides line up with TRBD1. This CDR3 region has 13 residues. V lost 7 bases to trimming and J lost 8 bases; unmatched junction nucleotides: 2. Per germline, CDR1 SGHKS and CDR2 YYEKEE (reference sequence). CDR3 nucleotide sequence: TGTGCCAGCGGGGGACAGGGGGATTCACCCCTCCACTTT. Encoded protein: CASGGQGDSPLHF.

This clonotype was found a few times. The chain employs TRBV12-3 or TRBV12-4 and TRBJ1-3; the match to TRBD1 covers 7 bases. The CDR3 contains 14 residues. Unmatched junction bases numbered 1, after V lost 1 base and J lost 4 bases. The CDR3 loop reads CASSLEGGGNTIYF. The CDR3 DNA reads TGTGCCAGCAGTTTAGAAGGGGGCGGAAACACCATATATTTT.

This clonotype was counted between two and nine times. One end of the junction is discordant with germline, which a read error may explain. This chain's CDR3 is CASTLLSGANVLTF. DNA of the CDR3: TGTGCCAGCACCTTGCTCTCGGGGGCCAACGTCCTGACTTTC. The chain is built from TRBV5-5 and TRBJ2-6; no reliable D call. CDR3 length equals 14 residues. The germline V gene has CDR1 SGHKS and CDR2 YYEKEE (reference sequence).

Only a few counts were recorded for this clonotype. This rearrangement joins TRBV4-1 to TRBJ1-5; 7 bases agree with TRBD1. The CDR3 contains 16 residues. The J segment lost 15 bases and the V segment lost 0 bases, leaving 17 bases of the junction unmatched. Germline V CDR1 and CDR2: MGHRA, YSYEKL. Here the CDR3 reads CASSQEGAGTASSRHF. In DNA, the CDR3 is TGCGCCAGCAGCCAAGAGGGAGCCGGGACAGCTAGTTCGCGGCATTTT.

The genes are TRBV28 and TRBJ2-7; D perhaps matches TRBD1 (6 bases). The germline CDR1 and CDR2 sequences are MDHEN and SYDVKM. This CDR3 comprises 14 residues. Deletions cut 3 bases from V and 2 bases from J, with 11 bases between. The CDR3 DNA sequence: TGTGCCAGCAGTTTCAGGGACAACACCTACGAGCAGTACGTC. Its translation: CASSFRDNTYEQYV.

This clonotype turned up a few times. This chain connects TRBV4-3 to TRBJ2-2; 11 bases line up with TRBD2. The V gene's germline CDR1 is LGHNA and CDR2 YSLEER. The CDR3 extends over 21 amino acids. J was trimmed by 4 bases and V by 1 base; bases with no gene match: 17. The CDR3: CASSQGLAGGIGLKTTGELFF. CDR3 coding DNA: TGCGCCAGCAGCCAAGGGCTAGCGGGGGGCATCGGACTTAAAACCACCGGGGAGCTGTTTTTT.

The V gene is TRBV3-1, the J gene TRBJ2-2; no clear D gene. CDR1 and CDR2 from the germline V gene are LGHDT and YNNKEL (reference sequence). V was cut by 1 base and J by 1 base, with 10 bases left in between. CDR3 length: 16 residues. CDR3 in DNA: TGTGCCAGCAGCCAAGTCGCCAGCAGGAACACCGGGGAGCTGTTTTTT. This encodes CASSQVASRNTGELFF.

The genes are TRBV18 and TRBJ1-6; D might be TRBD1 (6 bases). The V gene lost 2 bases and the J gene lost 10 bases, with 15 bases spanning the gap. This CDR3 region has 15 residues. Germline V lookup: CDR1 KGHSH, CDR2 LQKENI. In nucleotides, the CDR3 is TGTGCCAGCTCACCATGGGAATCAGGGGAATCACCCCTCCACTTT. This gives the protein CASSPWESGESPLHF.

This clonotype was picked up a small number of times. V usage is TRBV28 and J usage is TRBJ1-6; D might be TRBD1 (5 bases). This CDR3 has 14 residues. V was cut by 6 bases and J by 14 bases, with 20 bases left in between. CDR1 and CDR2 (germline): MDHEN, SYDVKM. CDR3 sequence: CASSPGSSNLALHF. The CDR3 DNA follows: TGTGCCAGCAGCCCAGGGTCCTCAAATTTGGCCCTCCACTTT. Complete variable domain (other parts from reference TRBV28 and TRBJ1-6): DVKVTQSSRYLVKRTGEKVFLECVQDMDHENMFWYRQDPGLGLRLIYFSYDVKMKEKGDIPEGYSVSREKKERFSLILESASTNQTSMYLCASSPGSSNLALHFGNGTRLTVT.

This clonotype was picked up many times. The chain uses TRBV27 and TRBJ2-1, with D perhaps TRBD1 (6 bases). The CDR3 is 18 residues long. Germline CDR1 and CDR2: MNHEY and SMNVEV (reference sequence). The ends were cut back, 0 bases at V and 1 base at J, with 16 bases in the middle. CDR3 sequence (DNA): TGTGCCAGCAGTTTATCATTTTCGGACAGCTTTTCCTACAATGAGCAGTTCTTC. It is translated as CASSLSFSDSFSYNEQFF.

The CDR3 DNA reads TGTGCCAGCAGCCACGCACAGGTAGAGGGCTACACCTTC. Translation gives CASSHAQVEGYTF. J is TRBJ1-2 and V is TRBV4-2; TRBD1 is a possible D gene (5 bases). Trimming removed 3 bases at V and 8 bases at J, with 13 bases between. CDR1 LGHNA and CDR2 YNFKEQ come from the germline V gene. The CDR3 loop spans 13 amino acids.

This clonotype has ten or more counts. This chain connects TRBV6-5 to TRBJ2-3, with 8 bases identical to TRBD1. Germline loops: CDR1 MNHEY, CDR2 SVGAGI. CDR3 length: 16 amino acids. V shed 0 bases, J shed 2 bases, and the junction held 4 bases outside the gene matches. The CDR3 coding sequence is TGTGCCAGCAGTTACTCGACAGGGGCCAACACAGATACGCAGTATTTT. It encodes CASSYSTGANTDTQYF.

This clonotype was counted between two and nine times. CDR3 loop: CASSLWGQTEAFF. The CDR3 region has the DNA TGTGCCAGCAGTTTATGGGGACAGACTGAAGCTTTCTTT. The rearrangement joins TRBV12-3 or TRBV12-4 to TRBJ1-1, with TRBD1 identical over 7 bases. V shed 2 bases, J shed 5 bases, and the junction held 2 bases outside the gene matches. CDR3 length equals 13 residues.

This clonotype appeared many times. The chain couples TRBV7-3 to TRBJ2-7; possible D gene TRBD1, 6 bases. CDR3 size: 13 residues. V gave up 5 bases and J gave up 3 bases, with 11 bases separating them. Looked up from germline, CDR1 is SGHTA and CDR2 is FQGTGA. CDR3 protein: CASSPGQRYEQYF. The CDR3 coding sequence is TGTGCCAGCAGCCCCGGACAGCGCTACGAGCAGTACTTC.

The chain uses TRBV21-1 and TRBJ2-7; the table's D gene call, TRBD2, was not cross checked with the DNA. TRBV21-1 is noted as a pseudogene. CDR3 length: 13 amino acids. The CDR3 is CARPRGTPDEQYF. CDR3 in DNA: TGTGCCAGGCCGCGGGGGACCCCGGACGAGCAGTACTTC.

This clonotype was counted many times. The chain joins TRBV7-3 to TRBJ2-3; 10 positions agree with TRBD2. This CDR3 is built from 15 residues. Germline V gene sequence: CDR1 SGHTA, CDR2 FQGTGA. Unmatched junction bases numbered 8, after V lost 5 bases and J lost 6 bases. DNA for the CDR3: TGTGCCAGCAGCCTGAGACTAGCGGGTGGTGATACGCAGTATTTT. As protein: CASSLRLAGGDTQYF.

This clonotype was picked up a small number of times. The chain recombines TRBV20-1 with TRBJ1-4; maybe TRBD1 (5 bases). The CDR3 length is 14 residues. The germline gives CDR1 DFQATT, CDR2 SNEGSKA (reference sequence). The V end was cut by 5 bases, the J end by 2 bases, with 12 bases between. Here the CDR3 DNA reads TGCAGTGCTGTGGGGTGGGGGACTAATGAAAAACTGTTTTTT. Amino acids: CSAVGWGTNEKLFF.

The J gene is TRBJ2-1, the V gene TRBV20-1; no clear D. Germline V CDR1 and CDR2: DFQATT, SNEGSKA (reference sequence). V was clipped by 3 bases and J by 10 bases, with 13 bases between them. This CDR3 is 12 amino acids long. CDR3 region: CSASPLDGEQFF. For the CDR3, the DNA is TGCAGTGCTAGTCCCCTGGATGGCGAGCAGTTCTTC.

This clonotype was counted many times. The rearrangement uses TRBV20-1 and TRBJ1-6; D not certain. CDR1 is DFQATT and CDR2 is SNEGSKA in the germline V gene (reference sequence). Between the trimmed V and J ends, which lost 7 bases and 0 bases, there was a span of 7 bases. The CDR3 consists of 13 residues. CDR3 DNA: TGCAGTGGAAGGAGCTCCTATAATTCACCCCTCCACTTT. This gives the protein CSGRSSYNSPLHF.

The chain is built from TRBV29-1 and TRBJ2-5; D gene uncertain. CDR1 and CDR2 from the germline V gene are SQVTM and ANQGSEA. The CDR3 runs to 9 residues. V was shortened by 4 bases and J by 5 bases, with 2 bases between the two germline ends. For the CDR3, the DNA is TGCAGCGTTGGTGAGACCCAGTACTTC. As protein: CSVGETQYF.

This chain uses TRBV29-1 with TRBJ1-4, with D possibly being TRBD1 (5 bases). V was cut by 5 bases and J by 5 bases, with 9 bases left in between. This CDR3 is 12 amino acids long. Germline V gene sequence: CDR1 SQVTM, CDR2 ANQGSEA. CDR3 loop: CSVRGRNEKLFF. DNA of the CDR3: TGCAGCGTTAGGGGTCGGAATGAAAAACTGTTTTTT.